This T cell receptor (beta chain) appears in the sequencing data of a study of breast tumors, draining lymph nodes, adjacent tissues. Study-level results: Tumor and nontumor repertoires were significantly more similar in luminal-like than in basal-like breast cancer. Compared with lymph nodes, tumors were less diverse; compared with nontumor tissue, more. Most tumor T cells seemingly derive from lymph node, then expand in tumor. Data only fit, rather than demonstrated, lymph node origin of most tumor T cells.

Axillary draining lymph nodes of breast cancer patients supplied the node samples. Trimming pared 3 bases from V and 7 bases from J, leaving 10 bases between. The germline V gene encodes CDR1 SGHRS and CDR2 YFSETQ. The CDR3 runs 13 residues. In TCRdb, the multiplex PCR reads were re-called with MiXCR into one record per CDR3 protein. The sample contains fewer than 150,000 distinct CDR3 sequences, around 20% of which appear only once. This clonotype appeared many times. Antigen specificity is unknown. This sequence was found in a female donor with breast cancer. Some clones in this sample may be carry-over from other donors' samples. The gene calls are TRBV5-1 and TRBJ1-4; perhaps TRBD1 as D (6 bases). The sequencing sample was made of axillary lymph node tissue. CDR3 in DNA: TGCGCCAGCAGCTCAGGGGACGGTGAAAAACTGTTTTTT. Protein sequence: CASSSGDGEKLFF.